The 4 T cell receptor beta chains in this list originate from one sample, sequenced in a study of T cell responses to AZD1222 COVID-19 vaccine. Clones were sequenced by immunoSEQ multiplex PCR, and TCRdb holds only the in-frame ones, with some missing. Of about 130,000 clones in the sample, about nine tenths were seen once. Specimen: peripheral blood, collected on day 0 of AZD1222 vaccination. The receptors were sampled from an adult in good health.

The chain recombines TRBV6-2 or TRBV6-3 with TRBJ2-7, with D hard to call. This CDR3 spans 11 amino acids. V lost 2 bases to trimming and J lost 5 bases, with 4 bases between them. Germline values: CDR1 MNHEY, CDR2 SVGEGT. The CDR3 region has the DNA TGTGCCAGCAGTTACGACGACGAGCAGTACTTC. This codes for CASSYDDEQYF.

The CDR3 loop reads CASSRDSGGAPYNEQFF. In DNA form, the CDR3 reads TGTGCCAGCTCCCGGGATAGCGGGGGGGCGCCCTACAATGAGCAGTTCTTC. This chain joins TRBV7-2 and TRBJ2-1; 11 bases agree with TRBD2. This CDR3 is 17 amino acids long. The germline V gene encodes CDR1 SGHTA and CDR2 FQGNSA. V gave up 8 bases and J gave up 2 bases; unmatched junction bases: 11.

The chain couples TRBV12-3 or TRBV12-4 to TRBJ2-7, with D perhaps TRBD1 (6 bases). V was shortened by 5 bases and J by 6 bases, with 11 bases between the two germline ends. The CDR3 spans 12 residues. The CDR3, as DNA: TGTGCCAGCAGTATCACAGGGACCGAGCAGTACTTC. As protein: CASSITGTEQYF.

The gene calls are TRBV5-1 and TRBJ1-2; D ambiguous. The V end was cut by 0 bases, the J end by 6 bases, with 9 bases between. Per germline, CDR1 SGHRS and CDR2 YFSETQ. The CDR3 sequence is 13 residues long. CDR3 coding DNA: TGCGCCAGCAGCTTGGAGAACCATCATGGCTACACCTTC. Translating it yields CASSLENHHGYTF.